The source of this T cell receptor beta chain is a study of shared clonotypes between healthy human individuals. Terminally differentiated effector memory CD45RA+ cells were left out of the naive CD8 fraction, which was CD45RO-negative and positively selected for CCR7. Every one of the donors was a Caucasian adult that lived in Nashville, Tennessee. CDR3 length equals 17 residues. V shed 5 bases, J shed 2 bases, and the junction held 9 bases outside the gene matches. Germline V CDR1 and CDR2: SGHKS, YYEKEE (reference sequence). Findings and limits, study-wide: Blood was the only sampled material, and tissue repertoires likely differ. Lower generation probabilities were found for non-shared clonotypes than for those shared by all four donors.

Remarks on this clone: The antigen is unknown.

Several immunoSEQ plates held equal portions of the genomic DNA taken from each subset. The repertoire was sequenced with immunoSEQ multiplex PCR; TCRdb's copy has only in-frame clones and lacks some. Among about 820,000 clones listed, approximately 92% were seen once. The source of this sequence is a man aged 30 to 45 in good health. The V and J genes are TRBV5-5 and TRBJ2-5, with TRBD2 matching 13 bases. The sequenced material came from naive CD8+ T cells sorted from blood. CDR3 region: CASSSTSGRTAQETQYF. CDR3 sequence (DNA): TGTGCCAGCAGTTCGACTAGCGGGAGGACAGCTCAAGAGACCCAGTACTTC.